A single T cell receptor (beta chain) is shown here with its context. Germline CDR1 is ENHRY and CDR2 is SYGVKD. The CDR3 is 14 amino acids. V was trimmed by 6 bases and J by 2 bases, leaving 14 bases between them. As processed by the authors: It was from reference gene primer amplification that nucleated cell counts were estimated. The repertoire was sequenced with immunoSEQ multiplex PCR; TCRdb's copy has only in-frame clones and lacks some. The DNA was the basis for D and trimming; V, J and clone size are from that table. The sample has about 96,000 clones, approximately 88% seen once. The data stem from a study of blood T cell repertoires in COVID-19. Study background: Samples of COVID-19 (acute and convalescent) were obtained from the United States, Italy and Spain.

V is TRBV10-3 and J is TRBJ2-7; tentative D call: TRBD1 (6 bases). Sequencing was done on a sample of peripheral blood. The source of this sequence is a woman in her sixties with acute or convalescent COVID-19. CDR3 sequence (DNA): TGTGCCATCAGAGAGACAGGAAAGGCCTACGAGCAGTACTTC. As protein: CAIRETGKAYEQYF.